Presented here are 5 T cell receptor beta chains from one specimen sequenced in a study of early T cells in non-severe SARS-CoV-2 infection (dated by TCRdb to the early 2020s). Library preparation employed 5' RACE. Sequencing relied on a NextSeq 500. TCRdb trimmed public reads at Q25 via fastp, called clones via MiXCR and kept in-frame beta chains. When rows share a CDR3 protein, they turn into one entry using the most common DNA and genes. The sample table contains about 85,000 distinct CDR3 sequences; only one count was recorded for approximately 15% of them. Together, the top ten hold approximately 7.5% of the sample. Sequencing input: whole blood. Source of these receptors: an adult who was a healthcare worker with PCR-confirmed SARS-CoV-2 infection or an uninfected control (not recorded which).

V and J are TRBV9 and TRBJ2-1; TRBD2 aligns across 12 bases. CDR1 is SGDLS and CDR2 is YYNGEE in the germline V gene. The CDR3 runs to 17 residues. J lost 5 bases, V lost 0 bases, and 6 bases had no gene match. In DNA, the CDR3 is TGTGCCAGCAGCGTAGGGACTAGCGGGACCCCTAACAATGAGCAGTTCTTC. It translates to CASSVGTSGTPNNEQFF.

This chain joins TRBV12-5 and TRBJ2-1, with D perhaps being TRBD1 or TRBD2 (5 bases each). Germline V lookup: CDR1 LGHNT, CDR2 FRNRAP. V was trimmed by 2 bases and J by 0 bases, leaving 14 bases between them. CDR3 size: 17 residues. The CDR3 region has the DNA TGTGCTAGTGGTTTGATCGAGGGGAGCTACTCCTACAATGAGCAGTTCTTC. Translation: CASGLIEGSYSYNEQFF.

In its sample, this clonotype was seen a few times. The chain combines TRBV5-1 with TRBJ2-7, with D possibly TRBD2 on 6 matching bases. Germline CDR1 reads SGHRS; CDR2 reads YFSETQ. CDR3 length: 13 residues. The ends were cut back, 0 bases at V and 6 bases at J, with 10 bases in the middle. The CDR3 nucleotides read TGCGCCAGCAGCTTGGCCCTAGCGAGCGAGCAGTACTTC. It codes for CASSLALASEQYF.

This clonotype was counted between two and nine times. The chain combines TRBV6-5 with TRBJ1-6; perhaps TRBD1 as D (5 bases). Trimming stripped 10 bases from V and 7 bases from J, with 17 bases between. This CDR3 is 14 amino acids long. Germline V CDR1 and CDR2: MNHEY, SVGAGI. The DNA of the CDR3 is TGTGCCATCTCGGACACTCGAACCAATTCACCCCTCCACTTT. It specifies CAISDTRTNSPLHF.

In this sample, this clonotype turned up a few times. The chain employs TRBV7-6 and TRBJ2-7; either TRBD1 or TRBD2 may supply D (5 bases each). The CDR3 extends over 13 amino acids. Germline V CDR1 and CDR2: SGHVS, FNYEAQ. V dropped 8 bases and J dropped 2 bases, with 13 bases sitting between them. DNA for the CDR3: TGTGCCAGCGGGACGAGCCCCACCTACGAGCAGTACTTC. Amino acids: CASGTSPTYEQYF.